The clone carrying this TCR beta chain has just one count. The source of the sample is a study of blood T cell repertoires in COVID-19. Across the whole study: Specimens from acute and convalescent COVID-19 originated in the United States, Italy and Spain. PBMCs, B-cell-depleted T cells, or T cells provided the cDNA or gDNA that made up the material.

This CDR3 contains 12 residues. Deletions cut 5 bases from V and 8 bases from J, with 13 bases between. Germline V gene data show CDR1 as LNHDA and CDR2 as SQIVND (reference sequence). The table came from immunoSEQ multiplex PCR; TCRdb's copy has only in-frame clones and leaves some out. The sample carries 200,000 to 250,000 clones, 86% recorded once. Sequenced input: peripheral blood. The genes are TRBV19 and TRBJ2-7, with D maybe TRBD2 (7 bases). The sequence was collected from a man older than 75 with acute or convalescent COVID-19. CDR3 DNA: TGTGCCAGTAGTCCCGCGGGGGACAAGCAGTACTTC. Translating it yields CASSPAGDKQYF.